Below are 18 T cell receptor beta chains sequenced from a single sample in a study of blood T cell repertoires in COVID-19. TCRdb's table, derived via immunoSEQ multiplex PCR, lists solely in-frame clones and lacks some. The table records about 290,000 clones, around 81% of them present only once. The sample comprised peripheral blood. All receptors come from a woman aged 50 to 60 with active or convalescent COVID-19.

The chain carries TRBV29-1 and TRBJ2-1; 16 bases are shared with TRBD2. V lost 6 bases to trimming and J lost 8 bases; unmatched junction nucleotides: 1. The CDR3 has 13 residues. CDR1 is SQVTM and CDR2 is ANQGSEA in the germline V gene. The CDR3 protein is CSVGLAGGYEQFF. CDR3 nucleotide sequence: TGCAGCGTGGGACTAGCGGGAGGGTATGAGCAGTTCTTC.

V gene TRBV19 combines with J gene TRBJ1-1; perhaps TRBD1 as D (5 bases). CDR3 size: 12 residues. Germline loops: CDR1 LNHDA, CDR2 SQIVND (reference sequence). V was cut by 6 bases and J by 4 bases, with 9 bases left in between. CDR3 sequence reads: CASSPQGTEAFF. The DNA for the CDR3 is TGTGCCAGTAGCCCCCAGGGCACTGAAGCTTTCTTT. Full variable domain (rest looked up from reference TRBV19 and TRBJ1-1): DGGITQSPKYLFRKEGQNVTLSCEQNLNHDAMYWYRQDPGQGLRLIYYSQIVNDFQKGDIAEGYSVSREKKESFPLTVTSAQKNPTAFYLCASSPQGTEAFFGQGTRLTVV.

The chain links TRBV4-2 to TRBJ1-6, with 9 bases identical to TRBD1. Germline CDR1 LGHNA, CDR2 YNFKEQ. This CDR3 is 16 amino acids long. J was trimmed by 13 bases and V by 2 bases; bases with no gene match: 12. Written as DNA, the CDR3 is TGTGCCAGCAGCCAAAATTCCGGGACAGGGTTGACGCCCCTCCACTTT. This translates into CASSQNSGTGLTPLHF.

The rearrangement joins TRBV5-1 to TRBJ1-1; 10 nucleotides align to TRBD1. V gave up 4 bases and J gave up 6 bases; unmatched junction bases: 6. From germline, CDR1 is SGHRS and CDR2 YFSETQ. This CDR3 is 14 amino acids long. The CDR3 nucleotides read TGCGCCAGCAGCATGACAGGGGGCAGGGCTGAAGCTTTCTTT. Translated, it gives CASSMTGGRAEAFF. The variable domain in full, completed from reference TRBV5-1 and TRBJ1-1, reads KAGVTQTPRYLIKTRGQQVTLSCSPISGHRSVSWYQQTPGQGLQFLFEYFSETQRNKGNFPGRFSGRQFSNSRSEMNVSTLELGDSALYLCASSMTGGRAEAFFGQGTRLTVV.

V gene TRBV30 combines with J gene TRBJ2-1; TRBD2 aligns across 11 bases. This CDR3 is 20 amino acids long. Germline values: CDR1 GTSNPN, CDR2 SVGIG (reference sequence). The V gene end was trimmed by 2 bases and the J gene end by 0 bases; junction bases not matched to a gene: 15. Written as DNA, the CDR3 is TGTGCCTGGAGTCAACCGGGACTAGCGGCCCGCCCGGCCTCCTACAATGAGCAGTTCTTC. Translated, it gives CAWSQPGLAARPASYNEQFF. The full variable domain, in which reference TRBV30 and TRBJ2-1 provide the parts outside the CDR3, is SQTIHQWPATLVQPVGSPLSLECTVEGTSNPNLYWYRQAAGRGLQLLFYSVGIGQISSEVPQNLSASRPQDRQFILSSKKLLLSDSGFYLCAWSQPGLAARPASYNEQFFGPGTRLTVL.

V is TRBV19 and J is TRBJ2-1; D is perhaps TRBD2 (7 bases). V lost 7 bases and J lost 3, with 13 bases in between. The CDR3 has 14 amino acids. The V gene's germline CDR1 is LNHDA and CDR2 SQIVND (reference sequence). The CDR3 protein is CASKGGASYNEQFF. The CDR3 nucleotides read TGTGCCAGTAAGGGGGGGGCTAGCTACAATGAGCAGTTCTTC. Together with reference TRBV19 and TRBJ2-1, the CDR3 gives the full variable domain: DGGITQSPKYLFRKEGQNVTLSCEQNLNHDAMYWYRQDPGQGLRLIYYSQIVNDFQKGDIAEGYSVSREKKESFPLTVTSAQKNPTAFYLCASKGGASYNEQFFGPGTRLTVL.

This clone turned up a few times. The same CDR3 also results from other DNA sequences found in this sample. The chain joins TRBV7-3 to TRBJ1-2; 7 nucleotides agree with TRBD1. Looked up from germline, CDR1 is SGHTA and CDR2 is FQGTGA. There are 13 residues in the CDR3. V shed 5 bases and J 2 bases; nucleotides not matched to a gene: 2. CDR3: CASSPDRNYGYTF. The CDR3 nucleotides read TGTGCCAGCAGCCCGGACAGGAACTATGGCTACACCTTC.

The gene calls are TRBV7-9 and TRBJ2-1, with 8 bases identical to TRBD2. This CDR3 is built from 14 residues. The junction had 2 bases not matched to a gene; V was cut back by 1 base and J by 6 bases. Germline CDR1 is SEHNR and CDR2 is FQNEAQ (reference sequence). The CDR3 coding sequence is TGTGCCAGCAGCTTAGAGGGACTAGTCAATGAGCAGTTCTTC. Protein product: CASSLEGLVNEQFF.

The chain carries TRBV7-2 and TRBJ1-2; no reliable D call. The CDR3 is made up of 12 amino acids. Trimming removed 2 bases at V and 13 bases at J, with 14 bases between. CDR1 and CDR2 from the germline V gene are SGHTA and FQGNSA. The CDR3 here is CASSLHGMRSTF. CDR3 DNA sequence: TGTGCCAGCAGCTTACACGGGATGCGGAGCACCTTC.

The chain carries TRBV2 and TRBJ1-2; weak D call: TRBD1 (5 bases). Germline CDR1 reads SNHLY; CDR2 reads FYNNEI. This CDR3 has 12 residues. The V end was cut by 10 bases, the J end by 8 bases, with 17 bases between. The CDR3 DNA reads TGTGCCACTAGCCGCCAGCGGGGCGGCTACACCTTC. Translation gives CATSRQRGGYTF.

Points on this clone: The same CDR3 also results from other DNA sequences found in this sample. CDR3 coding DNA: TGCGCCAGCAGCCCGGGACTAGCGGGACTCAATGAGCAGTTCTTC. Translation gives CASSPGLAGLNEQFF. J is TRBJ2-1 and V is TRBV5-1, with TRBD2 matching 13 bases. Per the germline V gene, CDR1 is SGHRS and CDR2 is YFSETQ. Trimming cost V 4 bases and J 6 bases; bases outside gene matches: 4. The CDR3 length is 15 residues.

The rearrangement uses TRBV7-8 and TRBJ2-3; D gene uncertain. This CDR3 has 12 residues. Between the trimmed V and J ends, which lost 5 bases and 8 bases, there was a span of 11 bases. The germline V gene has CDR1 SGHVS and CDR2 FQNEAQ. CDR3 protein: CASSPVIGTQYF. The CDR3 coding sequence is TGTGCCAGCAGCCCCGTAATCGGTACGCAGTATTTT.

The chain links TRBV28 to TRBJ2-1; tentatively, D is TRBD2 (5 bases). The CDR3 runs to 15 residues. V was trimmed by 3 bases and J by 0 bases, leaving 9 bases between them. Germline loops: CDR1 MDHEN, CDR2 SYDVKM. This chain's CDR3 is CASSLYTSSYNEQFF. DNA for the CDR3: TGTGCCAGCAGTTTGTACACTAGCTCCTACAATGAGCAGTTCTTC.

The CDR3 DNA follows: TGTGCCACAGCAGCATTCGTTGGACGAAGGGGGCATCAGCCCCAGCATTTT. Its translation: CATAAFVGRRGHQPQHF. The chain has TRBV21-1 and TRBJ1-5; the table names TRBD1, a call not compared with the DNA. TRBV21-1 is termed a pseudogene. CDR3 length: 17 amino acids.

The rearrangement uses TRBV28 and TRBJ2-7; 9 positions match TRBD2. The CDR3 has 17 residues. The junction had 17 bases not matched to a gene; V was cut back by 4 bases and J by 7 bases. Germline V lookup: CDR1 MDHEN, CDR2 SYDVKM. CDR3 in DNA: TGTGCCAGCAGTTCGGCCCGGACGGCGGGAGGGCCTGGAGAGCAGTACTTC. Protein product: CASSSARTAGGPGEQYF.

The CDR3 is CASSPRWDSPNEKLFF. For the CDR3, the DNA is TGTGCCAGCAGCCCACGTTGGGACAGCCCAAATGAAAAACTGTTTTTT. The chain links TRBV11-2 to TRBJ1-4, with 7 bases that match TRBD1. This CDR3 contains 16 residues. The V gene's germline CDR1 is SGHAT and CDR2 FQNNGV. V lost 5 bases, J lost 5 bases, and 11 bases stayed unmatched. The whole variable domain, filled in from reference TRBV11-2 and TRBJ1-4, reads EAGVAQSPRYKIIEKRQSVAFWCNPISGHATLYWYQQILGQGPKLLIQFQNNGVVDDSQLPKDRFSAERLKGVDSTLKIQPAKLEDSAVYLCASSPRWDSPNEKLFFGSGTQLSVL.

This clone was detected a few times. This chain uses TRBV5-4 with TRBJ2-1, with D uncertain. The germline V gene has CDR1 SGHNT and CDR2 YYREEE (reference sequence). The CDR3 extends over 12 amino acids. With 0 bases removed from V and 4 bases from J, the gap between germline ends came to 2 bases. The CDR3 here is CASSLAYNEQFF. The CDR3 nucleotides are TGTGCCAGCAGCTTGGCGTACAATGAGCAGTTCTTC.

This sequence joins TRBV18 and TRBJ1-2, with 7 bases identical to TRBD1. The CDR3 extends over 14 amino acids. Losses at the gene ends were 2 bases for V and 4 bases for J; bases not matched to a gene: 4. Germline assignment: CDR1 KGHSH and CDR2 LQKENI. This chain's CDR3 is CASSPDRASYGYTF. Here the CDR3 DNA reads TGTGCCAGCTCACCAGACAGGGCCAGCTATGGCTACACCTTC.